One T cell receptor beta chain is described in this entry. Its antigen is currently unknown. The source of the sample is a study of blood T cells in healthy people across ages. Study context: Roughly one uniquely barcoded beta molecule per two T cells was captured. Study-wide findings and caveats: The study regarded diversity estimates from one million T cells as underestimates.

The study isolated at least 6.5 million PBMCs from each sample. The CDR3 is 17 amino acids. The use of a sample-barcoded 5' primer and a J-beta primer mix characterized a second PCR of roughly 6 to 11 cycles. TCRdb reprocessed the 5' RACE reads via MiXCR and lists one record per CDR3 protein. In the table there are around 1,600,000 distinct CDR3 sequences, around 40% of which are singletons. The source of this sequence is a woman aged 18 to 35 in good health. V and J are TRBV21-1 and TRBJ2-7; the D call of TRBD2 is as the table states it, not checked on the DNA. TRBV21-1 is listed as a pseudogene. What was sequenced was blood. CDR3 protein: CASSRRQRAGRTYEQYF. CDR3 nucleotide sequence: TGTGCCAGCAGCAGACGACAGAGAGCGGGTCGTACCTACGAGCAGTACTTC.